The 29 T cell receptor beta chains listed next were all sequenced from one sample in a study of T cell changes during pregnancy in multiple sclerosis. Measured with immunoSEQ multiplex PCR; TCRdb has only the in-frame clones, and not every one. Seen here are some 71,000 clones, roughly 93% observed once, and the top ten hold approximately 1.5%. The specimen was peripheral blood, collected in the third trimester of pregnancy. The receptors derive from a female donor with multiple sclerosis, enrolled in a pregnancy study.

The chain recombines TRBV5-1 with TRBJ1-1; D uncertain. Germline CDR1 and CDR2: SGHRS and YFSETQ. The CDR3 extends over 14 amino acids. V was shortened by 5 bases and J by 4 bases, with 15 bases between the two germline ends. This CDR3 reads CASRGVTSGTEAFF. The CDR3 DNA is TGCGCCAGCAGAGGTGTCACATCGGGCACTGAAGCTTTCTTT.

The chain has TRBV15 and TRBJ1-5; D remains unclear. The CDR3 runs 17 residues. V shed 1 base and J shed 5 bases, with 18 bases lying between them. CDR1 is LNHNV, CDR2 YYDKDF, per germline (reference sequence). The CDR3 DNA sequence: TGTGCCACCAGCAGAGGATTGGCATACGCGGGTGATCAGCCCCAGCATTTT. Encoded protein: CATSRGLAYAGDQPQHF.

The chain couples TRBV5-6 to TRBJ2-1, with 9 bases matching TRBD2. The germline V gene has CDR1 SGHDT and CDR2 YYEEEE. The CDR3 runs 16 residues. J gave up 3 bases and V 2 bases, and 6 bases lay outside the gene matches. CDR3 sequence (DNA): TGTGCCAGCAGCTTTGACGTAGCGGGGGACTACAATGAGCAGTTCTTC. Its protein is CASSFDVAGDYNEQFF.

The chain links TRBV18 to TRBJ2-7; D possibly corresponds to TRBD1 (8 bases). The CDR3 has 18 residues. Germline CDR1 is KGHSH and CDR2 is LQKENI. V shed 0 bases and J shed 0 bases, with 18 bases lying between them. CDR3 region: CASSPPTGGAWVSYEQYF. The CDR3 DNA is TGTGCCAGCTCACCACCCACAGGGGGGGCTTGGGTCTCCTACGAGCAGTACTTC.

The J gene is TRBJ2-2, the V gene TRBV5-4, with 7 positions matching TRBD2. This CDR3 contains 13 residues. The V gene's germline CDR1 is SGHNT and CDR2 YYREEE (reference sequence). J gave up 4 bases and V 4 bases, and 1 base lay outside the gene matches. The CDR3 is CASSAGVTGELFF. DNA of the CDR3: TGTGCCAGCAGCGCGGGGGTCACCGGGGAGCTGTTTTTT.

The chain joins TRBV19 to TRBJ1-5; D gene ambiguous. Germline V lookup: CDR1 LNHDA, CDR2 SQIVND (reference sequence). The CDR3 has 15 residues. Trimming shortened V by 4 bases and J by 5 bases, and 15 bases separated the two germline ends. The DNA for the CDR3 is TGTGCCAGTAGTAGCAGCGGAGTGTACCATCAGCCCCAGCATTTT. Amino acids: CASSSSGVYHQPQHF.

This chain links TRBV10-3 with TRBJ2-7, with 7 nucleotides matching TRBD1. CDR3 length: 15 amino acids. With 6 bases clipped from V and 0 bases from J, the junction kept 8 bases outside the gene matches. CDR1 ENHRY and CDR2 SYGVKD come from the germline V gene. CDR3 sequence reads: CAISPLGTDSYEQYF. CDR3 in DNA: TGTGCCATCAGCCCTCTAGGGACAGACTCCTACGAGCAGTACTTC.

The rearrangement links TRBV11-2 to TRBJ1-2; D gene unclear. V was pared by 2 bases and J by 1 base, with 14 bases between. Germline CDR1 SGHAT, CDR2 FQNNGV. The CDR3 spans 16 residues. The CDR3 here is CASSLTASFSNYGYTF. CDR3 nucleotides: TGTGCCAGCAGCTTAACAGCCTCTTTCAGTAACTATGGCTACACCTTC.

As DNA, the CDR3 is TGTGCACGGCAGAGGGACTATGGCTACACCTTC. Residues: CARQRDYGYTF. The genes are TRBV25-1 and TRBJ1-2; D ambiguous. Germline V gives CDR1 MGHDK, CDR2 SYGVNS. This CDR3 region has 11 residues.

Here the CDR3 DNA reads TGCGCCAGCAGCTTGGCTCTTCCAGGGGGTGATGGCTACACCTTC. This gives the protein CASSLALPGGDGYTF. The V and J genes are TRBV5-1 and TRBJ1-2, with TRBD1 matching over 7 bases. The CDR3 runs 15 residues. Germline CDR1 and CDR2: SGHRS and YFSETQ. V gave up 0 bases and J gave up 6 bases; unmatched junction bases: 8.

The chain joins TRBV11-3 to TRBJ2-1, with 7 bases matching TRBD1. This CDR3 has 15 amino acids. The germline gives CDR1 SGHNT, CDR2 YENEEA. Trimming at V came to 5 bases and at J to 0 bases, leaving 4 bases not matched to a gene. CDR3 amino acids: CASSTRDSSYNEQFF. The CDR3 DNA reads TGTGCCAGCAGCACGAGGGACAGCTCCTACAATGAGCAGTTCTTC.

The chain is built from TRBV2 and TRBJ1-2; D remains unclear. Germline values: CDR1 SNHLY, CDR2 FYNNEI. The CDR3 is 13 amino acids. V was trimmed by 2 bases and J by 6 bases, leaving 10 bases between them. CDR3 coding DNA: TGTGCCAGCAGTGAATGGGAGGTGAATGGCTACACCTTC. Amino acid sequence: CASSEWEVNGYTF. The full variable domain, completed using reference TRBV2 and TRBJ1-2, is EPEVTQTPSHQVTQMGQEVILRCVPISNHLYFYWYRQILGQKVEFLVSFYNNEISEKSEIFDDQFSVERPDGSNFTLKIRSTKLEDSAMYFCASSEWEVNGYTFGSGTRLTVV.

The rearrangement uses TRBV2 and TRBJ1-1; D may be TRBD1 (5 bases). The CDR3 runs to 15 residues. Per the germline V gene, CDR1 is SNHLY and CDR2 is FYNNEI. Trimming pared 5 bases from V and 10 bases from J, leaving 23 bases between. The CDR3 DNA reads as TGTGCCAGCAGTCTGACGCAGGACGCGGGGCTTCGAGCTTTCTTT. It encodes CASSLTQDAGLRAFF.

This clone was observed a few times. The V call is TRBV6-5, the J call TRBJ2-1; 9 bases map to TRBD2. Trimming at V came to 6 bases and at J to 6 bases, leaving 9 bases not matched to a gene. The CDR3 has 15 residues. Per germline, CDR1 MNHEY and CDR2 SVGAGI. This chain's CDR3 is CASSPGLAGSNEQFF. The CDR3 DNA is TGTGCCAGCAGCCCGGGACTAGCCGGGTCCAATGAGCAGTTCTTC.

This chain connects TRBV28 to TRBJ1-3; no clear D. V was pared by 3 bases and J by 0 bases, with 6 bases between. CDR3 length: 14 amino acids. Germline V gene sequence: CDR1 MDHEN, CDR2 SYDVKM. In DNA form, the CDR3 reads TGTGCCAGCAGTTTCCTGAGCTCTGGAAACACCATATATTTT. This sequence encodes CASSFLSSGNTIYF.

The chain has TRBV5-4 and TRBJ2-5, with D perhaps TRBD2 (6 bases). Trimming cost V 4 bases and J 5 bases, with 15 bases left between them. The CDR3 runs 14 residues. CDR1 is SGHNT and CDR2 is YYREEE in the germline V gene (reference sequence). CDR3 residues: CASSPGGMRETQYF. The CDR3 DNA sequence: TGTGCCAGCAGCCCCGGCGGGATGCGGGAGACCCAGTACTTC. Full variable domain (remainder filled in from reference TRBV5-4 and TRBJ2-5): ETGVTQSPTHLIKTRGQQVTLRCSSQSGHNTVSWYQQALGQGPQFIFQYYREEENGRGNFPPRFSGLQFPNYSSELNVNALELDDSALYLCASSPGGMRETQYFGPGTRLLVL.

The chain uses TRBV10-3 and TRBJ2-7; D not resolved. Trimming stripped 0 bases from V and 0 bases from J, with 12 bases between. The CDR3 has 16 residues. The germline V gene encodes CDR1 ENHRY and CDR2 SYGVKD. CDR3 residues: CAISESTEKSSYEQYF. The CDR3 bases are TGTGCCATCAGTGAGTCGACGGAGAAGAGCTCCTACGAGCAGTACTTC.

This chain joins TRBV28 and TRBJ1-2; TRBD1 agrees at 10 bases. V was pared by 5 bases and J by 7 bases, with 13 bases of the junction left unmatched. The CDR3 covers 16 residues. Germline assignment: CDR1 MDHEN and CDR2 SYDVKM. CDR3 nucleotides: TGTGCCAGCAGTATCGGGGACAGGGGTAGGGGGCTTGGCTACACCTTC. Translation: CASSIGDRGRGLGYTF.

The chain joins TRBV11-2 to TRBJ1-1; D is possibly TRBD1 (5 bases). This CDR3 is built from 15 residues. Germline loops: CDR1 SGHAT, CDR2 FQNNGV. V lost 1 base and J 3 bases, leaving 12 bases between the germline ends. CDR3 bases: TGTGCCAGCAGCTTAGTCGCTTTAGGGGACACTGAAGCTTTCTTT. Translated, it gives CASSLVALGDTEAFF. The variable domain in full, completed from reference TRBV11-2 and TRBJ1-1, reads EAGVAQSPRYKIIEKRQSVAFWCNPISGHATLYWYQQILGQGPKLLIQFQNNGVVDDSQLPKDRFSAERLKGVDSTLKIQPAKLEDSAVYLCASSLVALGDTEAFFGQGTRLTVV.

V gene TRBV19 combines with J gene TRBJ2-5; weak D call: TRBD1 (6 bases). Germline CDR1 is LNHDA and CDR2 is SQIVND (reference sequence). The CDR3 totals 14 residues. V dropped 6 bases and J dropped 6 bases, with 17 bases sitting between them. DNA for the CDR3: TGTGCCAGTAGACCGGGACACCAAGGGAAGACCCAGTACTTC. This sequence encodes CASRPGHQGKTQYF.

This chain's CDR3 is CASSLGWTGSEQYF. DNA of the CDR3: TGTGCCAGCAGTTTAGGCTGGACAGGGTCCGAGCAGTACTTC. J is TRBJ2-7 and V is TRBV28; 8 nucleotides agree with TRBD1. The CDR3 has 14 residues. With 2 bases clipped from V and 6 bases from J, the junction kept 6 bases outside the gene matches. Germline V gene sequence: CDR1 MDHEN, CDR2 SYDVKM. The full variable domain, its missing parts supplied by reference TRBV28 and TRBJ2-7, is DVKVTQSSRYLVKRTGEKVFLECVQDMDHENMFWYRQDPGLGLRLIYFSYDVKMKEKGDIPEGYSVSREKKERFSLILESASTNQTSMYLCASSLGWTGSEQYFGPGTRLTVT.

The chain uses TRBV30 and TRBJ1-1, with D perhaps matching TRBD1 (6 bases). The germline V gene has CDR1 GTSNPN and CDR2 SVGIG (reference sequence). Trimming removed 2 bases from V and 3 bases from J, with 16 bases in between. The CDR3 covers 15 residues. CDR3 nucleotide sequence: TGTGCCTGGAGTCTACTGGGAGGGGGGGACACTGAAGCTTTCTTT. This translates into CAWSLLGGGDTEAFF.

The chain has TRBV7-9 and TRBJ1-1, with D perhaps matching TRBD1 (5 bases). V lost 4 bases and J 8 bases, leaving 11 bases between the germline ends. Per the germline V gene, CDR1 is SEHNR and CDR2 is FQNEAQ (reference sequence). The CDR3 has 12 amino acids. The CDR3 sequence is CASSWQGGEAFF. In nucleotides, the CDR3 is TGTGCCAGCAGCTGGCAGGGTGGCGAAGCTTTCTTT.

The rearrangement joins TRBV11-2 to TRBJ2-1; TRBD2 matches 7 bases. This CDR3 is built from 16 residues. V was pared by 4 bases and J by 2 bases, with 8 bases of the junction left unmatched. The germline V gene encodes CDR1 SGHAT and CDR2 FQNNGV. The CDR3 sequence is CASSSRLAGAYNEQFF. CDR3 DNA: TGTGCCAGCAGCTCACGACTAGCCGGAGCCTACAATGAGCAGTTCTTC.

CDR3 in amino acids: CATIMTTDRGLGAGRNGYTF. CDR3 DNA: TGTGCCACCATAATGACTACTGACAGGGGGTTGGGGGCGGGCCGGAATGGCTACACCTTC. This chain connects TRBV28 to TRBJ1-2, with 9 bases matching TRBD1. With V trimmed by 10 bases and J by 6 bases, 30 bases remained unmatched. From germline, CDR1 is MDHEN and CDR2 SYDVKM. The CDR3 sequence is 20 residues long.

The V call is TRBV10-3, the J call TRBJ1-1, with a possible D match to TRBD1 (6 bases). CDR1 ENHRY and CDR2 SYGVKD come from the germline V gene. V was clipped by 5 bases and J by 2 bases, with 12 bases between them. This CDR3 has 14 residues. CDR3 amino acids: CAISSRGSNTEAFF. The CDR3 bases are TGTGCCATCAGTTCGAGGGGGAGTAACACTGAAGCTTTCTTT.

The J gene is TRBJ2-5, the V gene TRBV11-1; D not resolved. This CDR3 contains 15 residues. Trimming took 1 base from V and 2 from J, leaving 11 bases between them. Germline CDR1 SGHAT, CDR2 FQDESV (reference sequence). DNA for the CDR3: TGTGCCAGCAGCTTAGTCGGGTGGAGACAAGAGACCCAGTACTTC. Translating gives CASSLVGWRQETQYF.

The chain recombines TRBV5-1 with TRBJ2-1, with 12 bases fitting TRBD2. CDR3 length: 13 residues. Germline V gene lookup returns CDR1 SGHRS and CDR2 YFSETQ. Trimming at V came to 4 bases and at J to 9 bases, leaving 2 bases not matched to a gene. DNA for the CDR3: TGCGCCAGCAGCGTGACTAGCGGGGGTGAGCAGTTCTTC. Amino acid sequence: CASSVTSGGEQFF.

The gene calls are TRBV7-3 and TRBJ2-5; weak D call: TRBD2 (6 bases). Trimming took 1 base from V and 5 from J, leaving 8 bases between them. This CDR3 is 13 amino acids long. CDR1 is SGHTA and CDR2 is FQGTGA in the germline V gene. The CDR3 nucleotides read TGTGCCAGCAGCTTAAGGCTAGCGGAGACCCAGTACTTC. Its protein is CASSLRLAETQYF.